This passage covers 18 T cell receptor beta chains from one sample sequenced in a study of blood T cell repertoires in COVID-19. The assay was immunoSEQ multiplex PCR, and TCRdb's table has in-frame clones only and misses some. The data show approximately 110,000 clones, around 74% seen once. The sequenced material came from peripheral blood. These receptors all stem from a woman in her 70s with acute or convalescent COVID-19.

This chain's CDR3 is CASSGTGVRNTEAFF. CDR3 in DNA: TGCGCCAGCAGCGGAACAGGGGTCCGCAACACTGAAGCTTTCTTT. The chain couples TRBV5-1 to TRBJ1-1; 7 bases match TRBD1. After removal of 4 bases from V and 2 bases from J, the junction contained 8 bases not matched to a gene. The germline gives CDR1 SGHRS, CDR2 YFSETQ. There are 15 residues in the CDR3. Looking up the rest from reference TRBV5-1 and TRBJ1-1 gives the full variable domain: KAGVTQTPRYLIKTRGQQVTLSCSPISGHRSVSWYQQTPGQGLQFLFEYFSETQRNKGNFPGRFSGRQFSNSRSEMNVSTLELGDSALYLCASSGTGVRNTEAFFGQGTRLTVV.

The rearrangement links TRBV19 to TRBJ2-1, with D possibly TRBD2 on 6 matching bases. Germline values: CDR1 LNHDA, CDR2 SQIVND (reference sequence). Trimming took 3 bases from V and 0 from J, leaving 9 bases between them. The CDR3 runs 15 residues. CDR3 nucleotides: TGTGCCAGTAGTATTCTAGCGATCTCCTACAATGAGCAGTTCTTC. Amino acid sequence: CASSILAISYNEQFF.

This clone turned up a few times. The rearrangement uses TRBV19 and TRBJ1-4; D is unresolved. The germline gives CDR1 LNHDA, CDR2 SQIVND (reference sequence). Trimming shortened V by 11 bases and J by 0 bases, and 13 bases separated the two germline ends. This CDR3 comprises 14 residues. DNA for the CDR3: TGTGCCTCGCGAACAGACGCAACTAATGAAAAACTGTTTTTT. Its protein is CASRTDATNEKLFF.

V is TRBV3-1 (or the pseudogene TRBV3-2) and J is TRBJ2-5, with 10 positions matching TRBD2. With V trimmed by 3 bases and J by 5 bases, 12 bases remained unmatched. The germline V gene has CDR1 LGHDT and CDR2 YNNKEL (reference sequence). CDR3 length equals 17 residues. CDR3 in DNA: TGTGCCAGCAGCCAGGGGCGCAGCGGGGGGGCTCGTGAGACCCAGTACTTC. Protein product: CASSQGRSGGARETQYF.

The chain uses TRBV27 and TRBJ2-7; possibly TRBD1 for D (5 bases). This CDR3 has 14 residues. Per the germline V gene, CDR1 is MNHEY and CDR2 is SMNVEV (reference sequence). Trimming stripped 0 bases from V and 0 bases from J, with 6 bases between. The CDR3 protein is CASSLSRGSYEQYF. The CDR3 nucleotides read TGTGCCAGCAGTTTATCTAGGGGCTCCTACGAGCAGTACTTC.

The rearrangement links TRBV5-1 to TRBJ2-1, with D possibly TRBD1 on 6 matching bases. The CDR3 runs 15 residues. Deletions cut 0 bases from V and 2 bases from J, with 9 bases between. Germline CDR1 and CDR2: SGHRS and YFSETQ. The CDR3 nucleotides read TGCGCCAGCAGCTTGGAAGGGGGTCCCTACAATGAGCAGTTCTTC. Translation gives CASSLEGGPYNEQFF.

Here the CDR3 reads CASRIPRAGNYGYTF. The CDR3 coding sequence is TGTGCCAGTAGAATCCCGAGGGCGGGCAACTATGGCTACACCTTC. The J gene is TRBJ1-2, the V gene TRBV19, with D uncertain. V was pared by 6 bases and J by 2 bases, with 16 bases between. The CDR3 runs 15 residues. Germline V lookup: CDR1 LNHDA, CDR2 SQIVND (reference sequence). The whole variable domain, remainder taken from reference TRBV19 and TRBJ1-2, is DGGITQSPKYLFRKEGQNVTLSCEQNLNHDAMYWYRQDPGQGLRLIYYSQIVNDFQKGDIAEGYSVSREKKESFPLTVTSAQKNPTAFYLCASRIPRAGNYGYTFGSGTRLTVV.

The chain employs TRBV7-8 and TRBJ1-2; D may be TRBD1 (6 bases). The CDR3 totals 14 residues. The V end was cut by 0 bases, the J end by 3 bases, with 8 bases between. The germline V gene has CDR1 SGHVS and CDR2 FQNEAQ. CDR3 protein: CASSLARGDYGYTF. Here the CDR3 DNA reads TGTGCCAGCAGCTTAGCCAGGGGCGACTATGGCTACACCTTC. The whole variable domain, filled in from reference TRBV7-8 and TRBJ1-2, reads GAGVSQSPRYKVAKRGQDVALRCDPISGHVSLFWYQQALGQGPEFLTYFQNEAQLDKSGLPSDRFFAERPEGSVSTLKIQRTQQEDSAVYLCASSLARGDYGYTFGSGTRLTVV.

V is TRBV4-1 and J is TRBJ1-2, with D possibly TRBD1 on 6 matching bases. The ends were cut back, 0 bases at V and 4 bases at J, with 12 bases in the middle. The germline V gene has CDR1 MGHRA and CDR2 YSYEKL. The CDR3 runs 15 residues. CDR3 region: CASSQEGQGAYGYTF. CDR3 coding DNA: TGCGCCAGCAGCCAAGAGGGACAAGGAGCCTATGGCTACACCTTC.

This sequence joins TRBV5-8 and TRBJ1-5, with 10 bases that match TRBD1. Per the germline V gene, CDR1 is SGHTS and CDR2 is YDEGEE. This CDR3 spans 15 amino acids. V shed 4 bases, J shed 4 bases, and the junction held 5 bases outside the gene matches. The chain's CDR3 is CASSPGTGVNQPQHF. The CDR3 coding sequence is TGTGCCAGCAGCCCCGGGACAGGGGTTAATCAGCCCCAGCATTTT.

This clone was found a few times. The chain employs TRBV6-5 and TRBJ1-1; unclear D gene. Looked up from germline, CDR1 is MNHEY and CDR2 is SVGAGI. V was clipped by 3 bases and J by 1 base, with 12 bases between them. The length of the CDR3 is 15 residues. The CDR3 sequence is CASSYYRPGNTEAFF. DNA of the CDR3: TGTGCCAGCAGTTATTATCGGCCGGGGAACACTGAAGCTTTCTTT.

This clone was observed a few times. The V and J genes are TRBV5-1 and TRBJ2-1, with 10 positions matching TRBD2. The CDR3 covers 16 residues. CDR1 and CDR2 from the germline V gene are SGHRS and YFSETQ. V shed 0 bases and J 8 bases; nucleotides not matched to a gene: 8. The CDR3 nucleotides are TGCGCCAGCAGCTTGGGCCCTAGCGGGGGTAATTATGAGCAGTTCTTC. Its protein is CASSLGPSGGNYEQFF.

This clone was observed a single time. The CDR3 sequence: CASSLTGYQPQHF. In DNA form, the CDR3 reads TGCGCCAGCAGCTTGACAGGCTATCAGCCCCAGCATTTT. This rearrangement joins TRBV5-1 to TRBJ1-5; possible D gene TRBD1, 5 bases. This CDR3 region has 13 residues. Germline CDR1 is SGHRS and CDR2 is YFSETQ. V lost 1 base and J 5 bases, leaving 7 bases between the germline ends.

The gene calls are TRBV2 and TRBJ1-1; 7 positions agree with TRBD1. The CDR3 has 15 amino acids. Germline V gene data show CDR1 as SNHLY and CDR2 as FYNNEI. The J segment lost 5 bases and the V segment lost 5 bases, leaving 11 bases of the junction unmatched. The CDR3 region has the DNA TGTGCCAGCAGTTCCTCCGGGACAGAGGTAACTGAAGCTTTCTTT. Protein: CASSSSGTEVTEAFF.

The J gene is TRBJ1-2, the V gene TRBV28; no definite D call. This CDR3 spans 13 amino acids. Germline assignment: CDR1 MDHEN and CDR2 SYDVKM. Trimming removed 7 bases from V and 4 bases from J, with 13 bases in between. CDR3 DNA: TGTGCCAGCAATCCGGGCGGAGGCTATGGCTACACCTTC. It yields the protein CASNPGGGYGYTF.

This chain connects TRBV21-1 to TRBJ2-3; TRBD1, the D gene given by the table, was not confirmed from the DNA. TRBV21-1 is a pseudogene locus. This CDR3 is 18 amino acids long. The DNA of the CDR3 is TGTGCCAGCAGCAAAGAACGTATCAGGGTCATAAGAACAGATACGCAGTATTTT. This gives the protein CASSKERIRVIRTDTQYF.

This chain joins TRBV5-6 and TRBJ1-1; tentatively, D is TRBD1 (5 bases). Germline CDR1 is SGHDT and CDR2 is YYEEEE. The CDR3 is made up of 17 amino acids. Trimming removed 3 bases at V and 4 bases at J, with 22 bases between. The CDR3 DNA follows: TGTGCCAGCAGCTGGCGGGTTTCCTCGTCCGGGGGCACTGAAGCTTTCTTT. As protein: CASSWRVSSSGGTEAFF.

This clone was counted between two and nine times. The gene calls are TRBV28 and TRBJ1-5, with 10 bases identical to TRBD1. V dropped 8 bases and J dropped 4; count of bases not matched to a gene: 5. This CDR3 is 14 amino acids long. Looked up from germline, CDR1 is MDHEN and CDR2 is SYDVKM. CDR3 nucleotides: TGTGCCAGCGCCGGGACAGGGGTAAATCAGCCCCAGCATTTT. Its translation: CASAGTGVNQPQHF.